This is a list of T cell receptor beta chains from one sample in a study of PD-1 blockade in classical Hodgkin lymphoma. TCRdb's table, derived via immunoSEQ multiplex PCR, lists solely in-frame clones and lacks some. The sample holds around 14,000 clones; around 84% are singletons and the top ten take 4.6%. Specimen: peripheral blood mononuclear cells (PBMCs), collected at baseline. The receptors shown here come from a human donor with classical Hodgkin lymphoma. Each CDR3 is given with its conserved first and last residue. A D gene is named only where the DNA matches it firmly. Rows give clone size only sometimes, using once, few, many, or a class for an expanded clone.

abundance | j_gene | d_gene | v_gene | CDR3nt | CDR3aa
- | TRBJ2-3 | TRBD1 | TRBV5-6 | TGTGCCAGCAGCTTGGTGGGACAGGGCGGCACAGATACGCAGTATTTT | CASSLVGQGGTDTQYF
- | TRBJ2-7 | - | TRBV30 | TGTGCCTGGAGCCAACAGTCGTCCTACGAGCAGTACTTC | CAWSQQSSYEQYF
- | TRBJ1-5 | - | TRBV7-9 | TGTGCCAGCAGCCCGAGCGGTTGGACAGCGGGTCAGCCCCAGCATTTT | CASSPSGWTAGQPQHF
- | TRBJ2-7 | - | TRBV9 | TGTGCCAGCAGCGCCGGGACCGGCCTCGAGCAGTACTTC | CASSAGTGLEQYF
once | TRBJ2-5 | TRBD1 | TRBV12-5 | TGTGCTAGTGGGGCAGGGGGCGCAGAGACCCAGTACTTC | CASGAGGAETQYF
once | TRBJ2-7 | - | TRBV6-5 | TGTGCCAGCAGTAGCTTCCAATGGGGCGAGCAGTACTTC | CASSSFQWGEQYF
- | TRBJ2-7 | - | TRBV7-6 | TGTGCCAGCAGTCAGGGACGTACCTACGAGCAGTACTTC | CASSQGRTYEQYF
- | TRBJ1-3 | - | TRBV9 | TGTGCCAGCAGGAGGGAGGCCTCTGGAAACACCATATATTTT | CASRREASGNTIYF
- | TRBJ2-7 | - | TRBV4-1 | TGCGCCAGCAGACCGGGCATAGGCTCCTACGAGCAGTACTTC | CASRPGIGSYEQYF
- | TRBJ1-2 | TRBD1 | TRBV6-5 | TGTGCCAGCAGTAACGTGGGACAGGGCCGATATGGCTACACCTTC | CASSNVGQGRYGYTF
- | TRBJ2-3 | TRBD2 | TRBV5-6 | TGTGCCAGCAGTTGGGGAGGGTCGGATACGCAGTATTTT | CASSWGGSDTQYF
- | TRBJ1-2 | - | TRBV7-9 | TGTGCCAGCAGCTTAATGGGGGGAATCTATGGCTACACCTTC | CASSLMGGIYGYTF
- | TRBJ1-1 | TRBD1 | TRBV28 | TGTGCCAGCAGTTTCGGGACAGGGGCCCCCGAAGCTTTCTTT | CASSFGTGAPEAFF
- | TRBJ2-7 | - | TRBV9 | TGTGCCAGCAGCCCAACGCCAAGCTACGAGCAGTACTTC | CASSPTPSYEQYF
few | TRBJ2-7 | - | TRBV27 | TGTGCCAGCAGTTTAAGGCAGGGTGCCTACGAGCAGTACTTC | CASSLRQGAYEQYF
- | TRBJ2-1 | TRBD1 | TRBV29-1 | TGCAGCGTTTCGGACAGGGGATCCTACAATGAGCAGTTCTTC | CSVSDRGSYNEQFF
- | TRBJ1-4 | - | TRBV7-2 | TGTGCCAGCAGCTTAGCGGCCGAAAAACTGTTTTTT | CASSLAAEKLFF
- | TRBJ2-7 | - | TRBV9 | TGTGCCAGCAGCGTAGATATATCCGCCTACGAGCAGTACTTC | CASSVDISAYEQYF
few | TRBJ1-5 | TRBD1 | TRBV7-8 | TGTGCCAGCAGCTTAGCGTTAGGGGGCTTTCAGCCCCAGCATTTT | CASSLALGGFQPQHF
- | TRBJ2-1 | - | TRBV4-2 | TGTGCCAGCAGCCAAGAGCCAGGGTCCGGGAATGAGCAGTTCTTC | CASSQEPGSGNEQFF
- | TRBJ2-1 | TRBD2 | TRBV7-2 | TGTGCCAGCAGCTTAAGGGGTGGCGACGGACTAGCGGGGCGCAATGAGCAGTTCTTC | CASSLRGGDGLAGRNEQFF
- | TRBJ1-2 | - | TRBV6-5 | TGTGCCAGCAGTTACTCGATTCTAGGGGGGAATGGCTACACCTTC | CASSYSILGGNGYTF